The subject of this entry is one T cell receptor beta chain. Its antigen is not identified. Assay: immunoSEQ multiplex PCR; the TCRdb copy retains only in-frame clones and omits some. Among about 69,000 clones listed, roughly 85% were seen once. Analysis merged second doses at about 4 or about 12 weeks. These data are taken from a study of T cell responses to AZD1222 COVID-19 vaccine. Study-wide findings and caveats: Of spike-specific TCRs, nearly half reportedly target regions left unmutated in variants. Only after the peak T cell response were repertoires sampled. Clonal diversity was possibly underestimated, and white British individuals and females predominated among donors.

The CDR3 sequence is 13 residues long. V lost 6 bases, J lost 6 bases, and 8 bases stayed unmatched. Germline V lookup: CDR1 MNHEY, CDR2 SVGAGI. This chain links TRBV6-5 with TRBJ2-7; 7 bases are a match to TRBD1. The TCR originated in an adult who received the AZD1222 COVID-19 vaccine. The sequenced sample was peripheral blood, obtained 28 days after the second AZD1222 dose. The CDR3 is CASRERGPLEQYF. The CDR3 region has the DNA TGTGCCAGCAGGGAGAGGGGGCCCCTCGAGCAGTACTTC.